Below, 24 T cell receptor beta chains from the same sample are listed, as sequenced in a study of blood T cell repertoires in COVID-19. The assay was immunoSEQ multiplex PCR, and TCRdb's table has in-frame clones only and misses some. The data contain roughly 100,000 clones, approximately 78% of them singletons. Sequenced sample: peripheral blood. The receptors derive from a woman older than 75 with acute or convalescent COVID-19.

This rearrangement joins TRBV14 to TRBJ2-5, with TRBD2 matching 11 bases. J lost 7 bases, V lost 4 bases, and 11 bases had no gene match. The CDR3 runs to 16 residues. From germline, CDR1 is SGHDN and CDR2 FVKESK. The CDR3 sequence is CASSPPGLAGSGTQYF. The CDR3 DNA follows: TGTGCCAGCAGCCCACCCGGACTAGCGGGCTCAGGGACCCAGTACTTC.

The chain is built from TRBV2 and TRBJ1-6, with TRBD1 matching over 7 bases. This CDR3 region has 15 residues. With 1 base clipped from V and 11 bases from J, the junction kept 8 bases outside the gene matches. The germline gives CDR1 SNHLY, CDR2 FYNNEI. Here the CDR3 DNA reads TGTGCCAGCAGTGAAGAGTTAGACAGGGATCCACCCCTCCACTTT. It encodes CASSEELDRDPPLHF.

The chain employs TRBV2 and TRBJ2-2; perhaps TRBD2 as D (6 bases). Germline CDR1 and CDR2: SNHLY and FYNNEI. V was clipped by 2 bases and J by 8 bases, with 18 bases between them. The CDR3 contains 16 residues. CDR3 nucleotide sequence: TGTGCCAGCAGTGAACTAGCGCTACAGATAAGGGGGGAGCTGTTTTTT. This gives the protein CASSELALQIRGELFF.

In this sample, this clone turned up once. The V and J genes are TRBV2 and TRBJ1-2; TRBD1 agrees at 8 bases. V was clipped by 6 bases and J by 7 bases; unmatched bases: 10. CDR3 length: 14 amino acids. Germline V CDR1 and CDR2: SNHLY, FYNNEI. The CDR3 loop is CASSAYRGAAGYTF. DNA for the CDR3: TGTGCCAGCAGCGCCTACAGGGGGGCCGCTGGCTACACCTTC.

This chain uses TRBV7-8 with TRBJ2-7; 14 nucleotides align to TRBD2. Germline V gene sequence: CDR1 SGHVS, CDR2 FQNEAQ. The V and J ends lost 3 bases and 0 bases, in that order; junction bases with no gene match: 1. The CDR3 has 16 residues. The CDR3 sequence is CASSLGTSGGSYEQYF. The CDR3 nucleotides read TGTGCCAGCAGCTTGGGGACTAGCGGGGGCTCCTACGAGCAGTACTTC.

The chain links TRBV11-2 to TRBJ1-1, with TRBD1 identical over 8 bases. CDR1 and CDR2 (germline): SGHAT, FQNNGV. V trimming: 5 bases; J trimming: 4 bases; junction bases outside the gene matches: 3. The CDR3 totals 13 residues. The CDR3 is CASSHQGATEAFF. The DNA of the CDR3 is TGTGCCAGCAGCCACCAGGGGGCCACTGAAGCTTTCTTT.

The J gene is TRBJ1-4, the V gene TRBV28; 9 positions match TRBD1. The CDR3 length is 14 residues. V lost 6 bases and J lost 7; bases outside the gene matches: 6. Germline V lookup: CDR1 MDHEN, CDR2 SYDVKM. The CDR3 coding sequence is TGTGCCAGCAGACCCGGGACAGGGCGTGAAAAACTGTTTTTT. This encodes CASRPGTGREKLFF. The full variable domain, rest sourced from reference TRBV28 and TRBJ1-4, is DVKVTQSSRYLVKRTGEKVFLECVQDMDHENMFWYRQDPGLGLRLIYFSYDVKMKEKGDIPEGYSVSREKKERFSLILESASTNQTSMYLCASRPGTGREKLFFGSGTQLSVL.

The chain recombines TRBV6-5 with TRBJ2-7; tentative D call: TRBD2 (6 bases). Per germline, CDR1 MNHEY and CDR2 SVGAGI. This CDR3 is built from 14 residues. V was clipped by 0 bases and J by 5 bases, with 11 bases between them. CDR3 region: CASSYSRWGDEQYF. DNA for the CDR3: TGTGCCAGCAGTTACTCGAGGTGGGGGGACGAGCAGTACTTC.

This chain connects TRBV7-9 to TRBJ1-5, with 7 bases that match TRBD1. This CDR3 region has 15 residues. Unmatched junction bases numbered 6, after V lost 5 bases and J lost 2 bases. Germline CDR1 and CDR2: SEHNR and FQNEAQ (reference sequence). Here the CDR3 reads CASSPTGTGNQPQHF. Here the CDR3 DNA reads TGTGCCAGCAGCCCGACCGGGACAGGCAATCAGCCCCAGCATTTT.

This chain joins TRBV7-8 and TRBJ2-3; 7 bases map to TRBD2. The CDR3 covers 14 residues. After removal of 6 bases from V and 6 bases from J, the junction contained 9 bases not matched to a gene. Germline CDR1 SGHVS, CDR2 FQNEAQ. This CDR3 is CASRPRRESDTQYF. The DNA of the CDR3 is TGTGCCAGCAGGCCAAGGCGGGAGTCGGATACGCAGTATTTT.

This chain connects TRBV28 to TRBJ1-2; 8 bases map to TRBD1. The CDR3 length is 13 residues. Per the germline V gene, CDR1 is MDHEN and CDR2 is SYDVKM. The V segment lost 3 bases and the J segment 3 bases; nucleotides outside the gene matches: 0. CDR3: CASSLTGDYGYTF. The CDR3 nucleotides read TGTGCCAGCAGTTTGACAGGGGACTATGGCTACACCTTC.

The V call is TRBV19, the J call TRBJ2-2, with 14 bases that match TRBD2. V was pared by 4 bases and J by 4 bases, with 8 bases of the junction left unmatched. Germline V gives CDR1 LNHDA, CDR2 SQIVND (reference sequence). There are 18 residues in the CDR3. CDR3 sequence (DNA): TGTGCCAGTAGTACCGCCCTCGGACTAGCGGGAGGCACCGGGGAGCTGTTTTTT. Translating gives CASSTALGLAGGTGELFF.

The chain has TRBV3-1 (or the pseudogene TRBV3-2) and TRBJ1-2, with a weak D call TRBD1 (6 bases). The CDR3 contains 14 residues. Per the germline V gene, CDR1 is LGHDT and CDR2 is YNNKEL (reference sequence). V was clipped by 4 bases and J by 4 bases, with 13 bases between them. In DNA, the CDR3 is TGTGCCAGCAGCCGGGACGGGACACCCTATGGCTACACCTTC. Translating gives CASSRDGTPYGYTF.

Only a few counts were recorded for this clone. The chain has TRBV2 and TRBJ2-1, with 10 positions matching TRBD1. CDR1 is SNHLY, CDR2 FYNNEI, per germline. The CDR3 sequence is 14 residues long. After removal of 6 bases from V and 8 bases from J, the junction contained 7 bases not matched to a gene. For the CDR3, the DNA is TGTGCCAGCAGATTGGACAGGGGGGGGGATGAGCAGTTCTTC. Translation: CASRLDRGGDEQFF.

This rearrangement joins TRBV18 to TRBJ2-2; no clear D. Per germline, CDR1 KGHSH and CDR2 LQKENI. V gave up 0 bases and J gave up 0 bases, with 8 bases separating them. The CDR3 extends over 16 amino acids. The CDR3 DNA follows: TGTGCCAGCTCACCACCCCTAGTGGCGAACACCGGGGAGCTGTTTTTT. Encoded protein: CASSPPLVANTGELFF.

The gene calls are TRBV12-5 and TRBJ2-7, with 11 bases fitting TRBD2. The CDR3 runs 13 residues. Losses at the gene ends were 7 bases for V and 6 bases for J; bases not matched to a gene: 5. The germline V gene has CDR1 LGHNT and CDR2 FRNRAP. CDR3 sequence (DNA): TGTGCTAGTGTTAGCGGGAGGGTTGGCGAGCAGTACTTC. Protein: CASVSGRVGEQYF.

This clone turned up a few times. CDR3 sequence reads: CATSDLGPGFTDTQYF. CDR3 coding DNA: TGTGCCACCAGTGATTTGGGCCCAGGTTTCACAGATACGCAGTATTTT. The V call is TRBV24-1, the J call TRBJ2-3; D not certain. CDR1 and CDR2 (germline): KGHDR, SFDVKD. The CDR3 contains 16 residues. Trimming removed 0 bases from V and 2 bases from J, with 11 bases in between.

The chain uses TRBV29-1 and TRBJ2-1; maybe TRBD2 (6 bases). Germline assignment: CDR1 SQVTM and CDR2 ANQGSEA. V was cut by 7 bases and J by 6 bases, with 13 bases left in between. The CDR3 is 12 residues long. CDR3 coding DNA: TGCAGCGCCCTGACTAGTTCCAATGAGCAGTTCTTC. This translates into CSALTSSNEQFF.

This clone has just a few counts. V is TRBV4-1 and J is TRBJ2-3, with TRBD2 matching over 12 bases. V was pared by 6 bases and J by 10 bases, with 14 bases of the junction left unmatched. Germline lookup yields CDR1 MGHRA and CDR2 YSYEKL. The CDR3 contains 16 residues. The CDR3 reads CASRPGLAGNQPPQYF. CDR3 DNA: TGCGCCAGCAGACCCGGACTAGCGGGAAATCAGCCCCCGCAGTATTTT.

V is TRBV3-1 (or the pseudogene TRBV3-2) and J is TRBJ2-1; 8 bases map to TRBD2. This CDR3 region has 19 residues. The germline V gene encodes CDR1 LGHDT and CDR2 YNNKEL (reference sequence). The junction had 20 bases not matched to a gene; V was cut back by 2 bases and J by 8 bases. The CDR3 region is CASSQLLSAAGGSFDEQFF. The CDR3 coding sequence is TGTGCCAGCAGCCAACTTCTATCGGCGGCGGGAGGTAGTTTCGATGAGCAGTTCTTC.

This clone has only one observation. The rearrangement links TRBV7-8 to TRBJ2-4; 13 nucleotides line up with TRBD2. The length of the CDR3 is 16 residues. The ends lost 6 bases at V and 9 bases at J; junction bases unmatched: 11. The germline V gene has CDR1 SGHVS and CDR2 FQNEAQ. The CDR3 region is CASSSSGTSGNVIQYF. In DNA form, the CDR3 reads TGTGCCAGCAGTTCCTCCGGGACTAGCGGGAATGTCATTCAGTACTTC.

The rearrangement uses TRBV2 and TRBJ2-2; tentative D call: TRBD2 (6 bases). V was pared by 6 bases and J by 0 bases, with 14 bases between. Germline V gene sequence: CDR1 SNHLY, CDR2 FYNNEI. The CDR3 length is 16 residues. This chain's CDR3 is CASRDYGGSNTGELFF. CDR3 nucleotide sequence: TGTGCCAGCAGAGATTATGGGGGGTCGAACACCGGGGAGCTGTTTTTT.

This chain uses TRBV7-9 with TRBJ2-1; possible D gene TRBD2, 5 bases. Trimming shortened V by 3 bases and J by 3 bases, and 15 bases separated the two germline ends. The CDR3 totals 16 residues. Germline values: CDR1 SEHNR, CDR2 FQNEAQ (reference sequence). In DNA, the CDR3 is TGTGCCAGCAGCTTTAGCAGCGGAGCACTCTACAATGAGCAGTTCTTC. Its protein product is CASSFSSGALYNEQFF.

The J gene is TRBJ2-1, the V gene TRBV5-4, with no clear D. The CDR3 runs 13 residues. The germline V gene has CDR1 SGHNT and CDR2 YYREEE (reference sequence). V was trimmed by 4 bases and J by 3 bases, leaving 8 bases between them. The CDR3 spells CASSPPGYNEQFF. The CDR3 nucleotides read TGTGCCAGCAGCCCTCCCGGCTACAATGAGCAGTTCTTC.